This T cell receptor beta chain was sequenced during a study of T cells in lung cancer brain metastases. Study-wide context: A median about 350 days separated primary and brain metastasis sampling.

Marked H&E slides guided macrodissection of tumor areas from about 5 unstained, deparaffinized 10 um sections. Note on this clone: The antigen is unknown.

Study-level results: Paired lesions shared few clones; most were lesion-specific (mean Morisita approximately 0.25).

V lost 4 bases, J lost 4 bases, and 4 bases stayed unmatched. CDR3 length equals 14 residues. Germline loops: CDR1 SGHNT, CDR2 YENEEA. Each sample used about 2–5 ug genomic DNA, matched between paired samples. Assay: immunoSEQ multiplex PCR; the TCRdb copy retains only in-frame clones and omits some. The sample yields under 2,500 clones, approximately 92% seen once. Sequenced input: tumor tissue from the primary lung tumor. This chain uses TRBV11-3 with TRBJ2-3; 8 nucleotides line up with TRBD2. This TCR was recovered from a woman in her twenties or thirties with non-small cell lung cancer. The CDR3 DNA sequence: TGTGCCAGCAGCTCGGGGGGGGATTCAGATACGCAGTATTTT. Translating gives CASSSGGDSDTQYF.